One sample yielded the 25 T cell receptor beta chains listed below, sequenced in a study of CD4 T cells in relation to SARS-CoV-2 and coronaviruses. The antigens for these receptors are not known. Before the COVID-19 pandemic, during about 2011-2019, CD4+ T cells were taken from unexposed donors. CD4+ T cells were isolated from the cells after 10 days of culture. Measured with immunoSEQ multiplex PCR; TCRdb has only the in-frame clones, and not every one. The sample lists 20,000 or so clones, 75% to 85% occurring once. The specimen sequenced was CD4+ T cells from PBMCs, cultured in vitro. These TCRs come from a human donor in good health.

The rearrangement uses TRBV5-6 and TRBJ2-7; D gene unclear. V was shortened by 0 bases and J by 7 bases, with 14 bases between the two germline ends. Germline CDR1 is SGHDT and CDR2 is YYEEEE. The CDR3 sequence is 14 residues long. The CDR3 region has the DNA TGTGCCAGCAGCTTGGTGGTTGCGGCCCGGGAGCAGTACTTC. As protein: CASSLVVAAREQYF.

J is TRBJ2-7 and V is TRBV18; TRBD1 matches at 9 bases. V dropped 3 bases and J dropped 3; count of bases not matched to a gene: 6. Germline V gives CDR1 KGHSH, CDR2 LQKENI. The CDR3 extends over 15 amino acids. This chain's CDR3 is CASSPSDRGFYEQYF. The CDR3, as DNA: TGTGCCAGCTCACCGTCCGACAGGGGGTTCTACGAGCAGTACTTC. The full variable domain, completed using reference TRBV18 and TRBJ2-7, is NAGVMQNPRHLVRRRGQEARLRCSPMKGHSHVYWYRQLPEEGLKFMVYLQKENIIDESGMPKERFSAEFPKEGPSILRIQQVVRGDSAAYFCASSPSDRGFYEQYFGPGTRLTVT.

The chain couples TRBV19 to TRBJ2-7; D is unclear. Trimming took off 8 bases at V and 7 bases at J, with 18 bases between the two ends. The CDR3 extends over 13 amino acids. Germline V CDR1 and CDR2: LNHDA, SQIVND (reference sequence). CDR3 DNA: TGTGCCAGTTCCCCGCGGCCAGAGGTGGAGCAGTACTTC. Amino acids: CASSPRPEVEQYF.

This sequence joins TRBV9 and TRBJ1-5; D is unresolved. The CDR3 is 15 residues long. Germline lookup yields CDR1 SGDLS and CDR2 YYNGEE. The V end lost 0 bases, the J end lost 7 bases, and 14 bases lay between the germline ends. CDR3 in amino acids: CASSVGSQVGQPQHF. The CDR3 DNA sequence: TGTGCCAGCAGCGTAGGCTCCCAGGTCGGGCAGCCCCAGCATTTT.

The genes are TRBV21-1 and TRBJ1-5. TRBV21-1 is annotated as a pseudogene. The CDR3 loop spans 17 amino acids. CDR3 region: CASSKPDMKRSGQPQHF. The CDR3 nucleotides read TGTGCCAGCAGCAAACCAGACATGAAACGATCGGGACAGCCCCAGCATTTT.

The rearrangement joins TRBV2 to TRBJ2-7; 7 bases are shared with TRBD1. This CDR3 is 13 amino acids long. Germline trimming cut 7 bases from V and 3 bases from J; bases unmatched to any gene: 6. The germline V gene has CDR1 SNHLY and CDR2 FYNNEI. The CDR3 sequence: CASKRGQNYEQYF. The CDR3 DNA sequence: TGTGCCAGCAAAAGGGGGCAGAACTACGAGCAGTACTTC.

This rearrangement joins TRBV18 to TRBJ2-1; 10 positions match TRBD2. The J segment lost 2 bases and the V segment lost 4 bases, leaving 2 bases of the junction unmatched. Germline loops: CDR1 KGHSH, CDR2 LQKENI. The length of the CDR3 is 15 residues. Here the CDR3 reads CASSRSGGTYNEQFF. As DNA, the CDR3 is TGTGCCAGCTCACGTAGCGGGGGGACCTACAATGAGCAGTTCTTC.

A few counts support this clone. This chain connects TRBV5-4 to TRBJ2-1, with D uncertain. The ends were cut back, 0 bases at V and 3 bases at J, with 7 bases in the middle. Germline CDR1 is SGHNT and CDR2 is YYREEE (reference sequence). The CDR3 length is 14 residues. The CDR3 reads CASSLAGVYNEQFF. The CDR3 DNA follows: TGTGCCAGCAGCTTGGCGGGTGTCTACAATGAGCAGTTCTTC.

The chain carries TRBV28 and TRBJ2-7; TRBD2 might be the D (6 bases). The germline CDR1 and CDR2 sequences are MDHEN and SYDVKM. CDR3 length: 12 residues. V was trimmed by 5 bases and J by 4 bases, leaving 9 bases between them. The CDR3: CASSPRGYEQYF. The CDR3 nucleotides are TGTGCCAGCAGTCCCCGGGGGTACGAGCAGTACTTC.

V is TRBV11-3 and J is TRBJ2-7, with D perhaps TRBD1 (6 bases). The CDR3 runs to 14 residues. From germline, CDR1 is SGHNT and CDR2 YENEEA. V shed 3 bases and J shed 5 bases, with 14 bases lying between them. The CDR3 sequence is CASSLAGEEDEQYF. In DNA form, the CDR3 reads TGTGCCAGCAGCTTGGCAGGGGAAGAGGACGAGCAGTACTTC.

The chain has TRBV20-1 and TRBJ1-1; D gene unclear. Between the trimmed V and J ends, which lost 5 bases and 6 bases, there was a span of 10 bases. Germline V lookup: CDR1 DFQATT, CDR2 SNEGSKA (reference sequence). The CDR3 consists of 11 residues. The CDR3, as DNA: TGCAGTGCTTACAGAACCCCTGAAGCTTTCTTT. As protein: CSAYRTPEAFF.

This clone was observed a handful of times. This chain links TRBV29-1 with TRBJ1-2; no definite D call. Germline loops: CDR1 SQVTM, CDR2 ANQGSEA. The CDR3 is 12 residues long. Trimming pared 7 bases from V and 8 bases from J, leaving 17 bases between. Written as DNA, the CDR3 is TGCAGCGGGATGGACTCCCGTTGGGGCTACACCTTC. Translating gives CSGMDSRWGYTF.

The rearrangement joins TRBV12-5 to TRBJ2-1, with a tentative D call TRBD2 (6 bases). This CDR3 has 15 amino acids. CDR1 LGHNT and CDR2 FRNRAP come from the germline V gene. Between the trimmed V and J ends, which lost 4 bases and 9 bases, there was a span of 19 bases. The CDR3 DNA reads as TGTGCTAGTGGTTCGGGGGAGGCATTTAGTGGTGAGCAGTTCTTC. Translation: CASGSGEAFSGEQFF. The full variable domain, completed using reference TRBV12-5 and TRBJ2-1, is DARVTQTPRHKVTEMGQEVTMRCQPILGHNTVFWYRQTMMQGLELLAYFRNRAPLDDSGMPKDRFSAEMPDATLATLKIQPSEPRDSAVYFCASGSGEAFSGEQFFGPGTRLTVL.

V usage is TRBV11-2 and J usage is TRBJ1-1; TRBD1 might be the D (5 bases). The CDR3 extends over 15 amino acids. Germline V lookup: CDR1 SGHAT, CDR2 FQNNGV. Trimming shortened V by 4 bases and J by 3 bases, and 15 bases separated the two germline ends. CDR3: CASSSMGRRDTEAFF. CDR3 sequence (DNA): TGTGCCAGCAGCTCCATGGGACGGCGGGACACTGAAGCTTTCTTT.

The count of this clone is one. The chain joins TRBV2 to TRBJ2-6; D may be TRBD1 (6 bases). V was pared by 0 bases and J by 0 bases, with 12 bases between. This CDR3 has 18 residues. The germline gives CDR1 SNHLY, CDR2 FYNNEI. The CDR3 DNA reads as TGTGCCAGCAGTGAAGCACCGGACAGAAGCTCTGGGGCCAACGTCCTGACTTTC. It yields the protein CASSEAPDRSSGANVLTF.

This chain joins TRBV12-3 or TRBV12-4 and TRBJ2-5; D unclear. V lost 3 bases, J lost 0 bases, and 5 bases lay in between. The CDR3 extends over 13 amino acids. CDR3 residues: CASSFKDQETQYF. The CDR3 DNA reads as TGTGCCAGCAGTTTCAAGGACCAAGAGACCCAGTACTTC.

The chain combines TRBV28 with TRBJ2-7, with D possibly TRBD1 on 5 matching bases. The V end was cut by 7 bases, the J end by 3 bases, with 19 bases between. The CDR3 contains 15 residues. In germline, CDR1 is MDHEN, CDR2 SYDVKM. The CDR3 here is CASTPPGSGIYEQYF. The CDR3 bases are TGTGCCAGCACCCCCCCAGGGTCTGGGATCTACGAGCAGTACTTC.

The V call is TRBV19, the J call TRBJ2-2, with D perhaps matching TRBD1 (5 bases). The CDR3 is made up of 16 amino acids. CDR1 is LNHDA, CDR2 SQIVND, per germline (reference sequence). V was trimmed by 5 bases and J by 4 bases, leaving 17 bases between them. The CDR3 protein is CASSSSSGLSTGELFF. The CDR3 nucleotides are TGTGCCAGTAGTTCATCCTCAGGGTTATCCACCGGGGAGCTGTTTTTT.

This rearrangement joins TRBV7-8 to TRBJ1-1; D unresolved. The CDR3 has 14 amino acids. Trimming left V 2 bases short and J 1 base short, with 8 bases between. Per the germline V gene, CDR1 is SGHVS and CDR2 is FQNEAQ. The chain's CDR3 is CASSLRWQNTEAFF. The CDR3 DNA reads as TGTGCCAGCAGCTTAAGGTGGCAGAACACTGAAGCTTTCTTT.

In its sample, this clone was seen once. This chain links TRBV5-6 with TRBJ2-7; possibly TRBD2 for D (6 bases). This CDR3 contains 14 residues. Germline CDR1 and CDR2: SGHDT and YYEEEE. V was pared by 3 bases and J by 1 base, with 11 bases between. The CDR3 is CASSSYGTSYEQYF. CDR3 bases: TGTGCCAGCAGCTCCTATGGGACTTCCTACGAGCAGTACTTC.

This clone was picked up one time. V usage is TRBV19 and J usage is TRBJ2-1; TRBD2 aligns across 7 bases. This CDR3 contains 12 residues. From germline, CDR1 is LNHDA and CDR2 SQIVND (reference sequence). V shed 4 bases and J 14 bases; nucleotides not matched to a gene: 8. CDR3 amino acids: CASSTSGGVEFF. The CDR3 DNA reads TGTGCCAGTAGTACTTCTGGGGGGGTTGAGTTCTTC.

This chain links TRBV5-6 with TRBJ1-5, with D perhaps matching TRBD1 (5 bases). Trimming left V 4 bases short and J 3 bases short, with 11 bases between. Germline CDR1 is SGHDT and CDR2 is YYEEEE. The CDR3 length is 14 residues. The CDR3 bases are TGTGCCAGCAGCCAACTGGGGGTCAATCAGCCCCAGCATTTT. It codes for CASSQLGVNQPQHF.

V and J are TRBV6-5 and TRBJ2-1; the match to TRBD2 covers 7 bases. The CDR3 runs 15 residues. The germline gives CDR1 MNHEY, CDR2 SVGAGI. The J segment lost 7 bases and the V segment lost 2 bases, leaving 8 bases of the junction unmatched. CDR3 coding DNA: TGTGCCAGCAGTTACGACGGCGGGAGCTTGAATGAGCAGTTCTTC. Its protein is CASSYDGGSLNEQFF.

The CDR3 loop is CASKGGSTDTQYF. For the CDR3, the DNA is TGTGCCAGCAAGGGGGGCAGCACAGATACGCAGTATTTT. The chain uses TRBV9 and TRBJ2-3, with D perhaps TRBD1 or TRBD2 (6 bases each). Trimming took off 6 bases at V and 0 bases at J, with 8 bases between the two ends. The CDR3 covers 13 residues. Germline values: CDR1 SGDLS, CDR2 YYNGEE. The variable domain in full, with the rest retrieved from reference TRBV9 and TRBJ2-3, is DSGVTQTPKHLITATGQRVTLRCSPRSGDLSVYWYQQSLDQGLQFLIQYYNGEERAKGNILERFSAQQFPDLHSELNLSSLELGDSALYFCASKGGSTDTQYFGPGTRLTVL.

The V call is TRBV19, the J call TRBJ2-3; D is uncertain. The CDR3 runs to 13 residues. The V end lost 5 bases, the J end lost 5 bases, and 11 bases lay between the germline ends. Per the germline V gene, CDR1 is LNHDA and CDR2 is SQIVND (reference sequence). The CDR3 sequence: CASSPPDRDTQYF. The CDR3 coding sequence is TGTGCCAGTAGTCCACCGGACCGAGATACGCAGTATTTT.